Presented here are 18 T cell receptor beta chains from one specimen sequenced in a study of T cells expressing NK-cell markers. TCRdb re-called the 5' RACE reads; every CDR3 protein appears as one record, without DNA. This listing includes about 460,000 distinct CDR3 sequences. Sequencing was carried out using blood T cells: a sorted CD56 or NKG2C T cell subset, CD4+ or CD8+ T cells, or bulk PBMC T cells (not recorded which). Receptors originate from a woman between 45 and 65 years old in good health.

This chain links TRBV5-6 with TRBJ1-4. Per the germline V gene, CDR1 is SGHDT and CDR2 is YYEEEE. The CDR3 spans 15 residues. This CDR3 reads CASSFQPRWNEKLFF.

The CDR3 sequence is CASSFTSFEKLFF. V usage is TRBV5-5 and J usage is TRBJ1-4. Germline V gene sequence: CDR1 SGHKS, CDR2 YYEKEE (reference sequence). This CDR3 comprises 13 residues.

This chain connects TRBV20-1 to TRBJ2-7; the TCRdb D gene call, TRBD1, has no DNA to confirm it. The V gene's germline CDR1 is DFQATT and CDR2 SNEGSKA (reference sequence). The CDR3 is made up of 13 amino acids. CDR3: CSARTGGWYEQYF.

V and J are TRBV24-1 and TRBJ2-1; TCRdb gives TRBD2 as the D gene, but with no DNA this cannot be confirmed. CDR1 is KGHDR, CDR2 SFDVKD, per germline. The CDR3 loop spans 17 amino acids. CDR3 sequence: CATSDFSGGLAYNEQFF.

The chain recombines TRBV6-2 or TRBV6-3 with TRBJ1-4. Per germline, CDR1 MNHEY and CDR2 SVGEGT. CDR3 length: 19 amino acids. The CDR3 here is CASSYSKFSDIATNEKLFF.

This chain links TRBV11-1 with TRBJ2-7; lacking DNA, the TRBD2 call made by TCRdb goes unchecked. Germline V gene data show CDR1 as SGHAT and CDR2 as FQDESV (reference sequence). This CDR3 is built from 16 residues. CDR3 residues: CASSLSVAGGVYEQYF.

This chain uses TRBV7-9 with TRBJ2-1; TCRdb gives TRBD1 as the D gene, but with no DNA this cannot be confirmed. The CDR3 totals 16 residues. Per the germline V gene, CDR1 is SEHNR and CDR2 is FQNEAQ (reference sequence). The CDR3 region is CASSPGGALGHNEQFF. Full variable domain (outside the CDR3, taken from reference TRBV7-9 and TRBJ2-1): DTGVSQNPRHKITKRGQNVTFRCDPISEHNRLYWYRQTLGQGPEFLTYFQNEAQLEKSRLLSDRFSAERPKGSFSTLEIQRTEQGDSAMYLCASSPGGALGHNEQFFGPGTRLTVL.

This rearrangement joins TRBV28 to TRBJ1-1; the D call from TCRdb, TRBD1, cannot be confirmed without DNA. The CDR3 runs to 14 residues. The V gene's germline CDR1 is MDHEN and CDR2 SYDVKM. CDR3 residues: CASTFFRGVTEAFF.

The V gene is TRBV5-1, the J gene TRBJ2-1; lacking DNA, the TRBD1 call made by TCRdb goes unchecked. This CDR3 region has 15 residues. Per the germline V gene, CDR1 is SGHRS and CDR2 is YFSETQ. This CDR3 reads CASSSGGFLDNEQFF.

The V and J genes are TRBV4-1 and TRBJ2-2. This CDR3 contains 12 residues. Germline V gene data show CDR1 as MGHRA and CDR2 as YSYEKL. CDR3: CASSQVVGELFF.

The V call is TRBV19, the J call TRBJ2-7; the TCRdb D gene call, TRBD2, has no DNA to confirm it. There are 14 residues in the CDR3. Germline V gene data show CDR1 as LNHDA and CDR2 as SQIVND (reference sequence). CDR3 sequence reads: CASSIEGGNYEQYF.

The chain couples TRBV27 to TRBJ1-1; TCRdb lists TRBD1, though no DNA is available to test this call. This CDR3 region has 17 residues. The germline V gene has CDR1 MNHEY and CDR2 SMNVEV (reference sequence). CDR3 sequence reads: CASRVRQVEFKGTEAFF.

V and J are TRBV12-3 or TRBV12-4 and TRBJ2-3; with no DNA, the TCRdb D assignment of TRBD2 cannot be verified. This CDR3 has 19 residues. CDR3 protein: CASSFGLAGGGKSTDTQYF.

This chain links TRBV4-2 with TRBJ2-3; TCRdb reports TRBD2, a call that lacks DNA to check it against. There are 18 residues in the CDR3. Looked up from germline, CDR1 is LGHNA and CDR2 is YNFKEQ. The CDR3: CASSQRGPRASGADTQYF.

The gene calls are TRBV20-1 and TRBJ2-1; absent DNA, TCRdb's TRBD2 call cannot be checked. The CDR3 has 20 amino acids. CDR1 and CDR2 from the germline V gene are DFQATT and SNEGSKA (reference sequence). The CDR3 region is CSARESRARTSGSSHHEQFF.

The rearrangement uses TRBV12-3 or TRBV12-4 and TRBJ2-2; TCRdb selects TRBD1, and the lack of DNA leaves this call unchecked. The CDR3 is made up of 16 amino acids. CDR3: CASTSTRSGSAGELFF.

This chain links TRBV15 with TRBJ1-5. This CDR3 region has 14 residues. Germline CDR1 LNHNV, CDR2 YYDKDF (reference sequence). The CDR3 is CATSRDRGSQPQHF.

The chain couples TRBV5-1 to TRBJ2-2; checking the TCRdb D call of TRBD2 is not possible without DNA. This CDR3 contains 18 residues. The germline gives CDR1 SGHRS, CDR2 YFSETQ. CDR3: CASSLAPSLGVNTGELFF. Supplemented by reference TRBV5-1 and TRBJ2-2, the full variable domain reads KAGVTQTPRYLIKTRGQQVTLSCSPISGHRSVSWYQQTPGQGLQFLFEYFSETQRNKGNFPGRFSGRQFSNSRSEMNVSTLELGDSALYLCASSLAPSLGVNTGELFFGEGSRLTVL.